This T cell receptor (beta chain) appears in the sequencing data of a study of shared clonotypes between healthy human individuals. V was clipped by 5 bases and J by 0 bases; unmatched bases: 7. Germline-derived CDR1 and CDR2 are PRHDT and FYEKMQ (reference sequence). This CDR3 is 15 amino acids long. The assay used deep level. Generated by immunoSEQ multiplex PCR, the TCRdb table keeps only in-frame clones and is missing some. This table holds a few million clones, just over 90% found once. On this clone: Its antigen remains unidentified.

Study results and limitations: Rarefaction showed sorted-subset sequencing was incomplete despite large depth. Memory subsets had estimated richness that was generally smaller than that of naive subsets.

The chain links TRBV13 to TRBJ2-7; 7 bases agree with TRBD1. The receptor comes from a man younger than 35 in good health. The material sequenced was naive CD4+ T cells sorted from blood. Specified subset: CD45RA+ positively selected. The CDR3 loop reads CASSIRQGLSYEQYF. The CDR3, as DNA: TGTGCCAGCAGCATCAGACAGGGCCTCTCCTACGAGCAGTACTTC.